The clone carrying this T cell receptor beta chain has only a few counts. J lost 0 bases, V lost 2 bases, and 4 bases had no gene match. Germline assignment: CDR1 SQVTM and CDR2 ANQGSEA. CDR3 length equals 15 residues. The data originate from a study of T cells in Graves' hyperthyroidism and ophthalmopathy. Patients counted as stable if ophthalmopathy did not develop within 18 months. Among the patients, aged 18 to 65, hyperthyroidism was newly diagnosed and had lasted under 2 months. Fresh 10 ml peripheral blood yielded PBMCs. Template material for amplifying TCR beta CDR3 regions consisted of RNA transcripts. The HTBI primer set served for first-round RT-PCR of the TCR CDR3. TCRdb passed the multiplex PCR reads through MiXCR, listing each CDR3 protein once. The sample carries under 450,000 distinct CDR3 sequences, about a sixth recorded once.

This clonotype originated in a woman aged 18-30 years with Graves' hyperthyroidism. V is TRBV29-1 and J is TRBJ1-2, with 9 bases identical to TRBD1. The specimen was blood. The CDR3 DNA reads TGCAGCGTTGAAATAGGGACAGGGACTAACTATGGCTACACCTTC. Translated, it gives CSVEIGTGTNYGYTF.